This is a list of T cell receptor beta chains from one sample in a study of control samples from healthy donors and cancer patients. Assay: immunoSEQ multiplex PCR; the TCRdb copy retains only in-frame clones and omits some. The sample has about 120,000 clones, approximately 84% seen once. The sample consisted of blood. The origin of the receptors is a man aged 18 to 29 in good health. The CDR3 runs from the conserved cysteine through the conserved F or W. Fields, in order: V gene, D gene, J gene, clone size, CDR3 protein. A D gene is named only where the DNA matches it firmly. Only part of the rows carry a size: once, few, many, or a class if the clone is expanded.

v_call: TRBV3-1/TRBV3-2; d_call: .; j_call: TRBJ2-7; clone_size: .; cdr3_aa: CASSQDLGGEEPYEQYF
v_call: TRBV5-4; d_call: .; j_call: TRBJ1-1; clone_size: .; cdr3_aa: CASSLGLYTEAFF
v_call: TRBV7-2; d_call: .; j_call: TRBJ1-2; clone_size: .; cdr3_aa: CASSLEPGTGYTF
v_call: TRBV28; d_call: .; j_call: TRBJ1-1; clone_size: once; cdr3_aa: CASSLSRDQLEAFF
v_call: TRBV10-2; d_call: .; j_call: TRBJ2-5; clone_size: .; cdr3_aa: CASRGMETQYF
v_call: TRBV24-1; d_call: TRBD1; j_call: TRBJ2-2; clone_size: .; cdr3_aa: CATSDLQGQLTGELFF
v_call: TRBV7-3; d_call: TRBD1; j_call: TRBJ1-2; clone_size: .; cdr3_aa: CASSSRDRGVFGYTF
v_call: TRBV5-4; d_call: TRBD2; j_call: TRBJ2-1; clone_size: .; cdr3_aa: CASSLTSGREGEQFF
v_call: TRBV5-1; d_call: TRBD1; j_call: TRBJ1-5; clone_size: .; cdr3_aa: CASSLGDRDLNQPQHF
v_call: TRBV27; d_call: .; j_call: TRBJ1-1; clone_size: once; cdr3_aa: CASMGRRNYMNTEAFF
v_call: TRBV19; d_call: .; j_call: TRBJ1-3; clone_size: once; cdr3_aa: CASSGGGSGNTIYF
v_call: TRBV19; d_call: .; j_call: TRBJ1-5; clone_size: .; cdr3_aa: CASSSGRVDQPQHF
v_call: TRBV19; d_call: TRBD2; j_call: TRBJ2-2; clone_size: .; cdr3_aa: CASRRDYNTGELFF
v_call: TRBV2; d_call: TRBD2; j_call: TRBJ2-3; clone_size: few; cdr3_aa: CASQSGPSGLSTDTQYF
v_call: TRBV27; d_call: .; j_call: TRBJ1-1; clone_size: .; cdr3_aa: CASSPGGPNTEAFF
v_call: TRBV2; d_call: TRBD1; j_call: TRBJ2-5; clone_size: .; cdr3_aa: CASSSGTGKETQYF
v_call: TRBV30; d_call: .; j_call: TRBJ2-1; clone_size: .; cdr3_aa: CAWSVPGLSYNEQFF
v_call: TRBV19; d_call: TRBD1; j_call: TRBJ1-1; clone_size: .; cdr3_aa: CASSTTGQGRRNTEAFF
v_call: TRBV18; d_call: .; j_call: TRBJ2-1; clone_size: .; cdr3_aa: CASSPQGPYNEQFF
v_call: TRBV7-9; d_call: TRBD1; j_call: TRBJ2-3; clone_size: .; cdr3_aa: CASSFRVAGTGSTDTQYF
v_call: TRBV27; d_call: TRBD1; j_call: TRBJ1-2; clone_size: .; cdr3_aa: CASSWTWAGGDGYTF
v_call: TRBV28; d_call: .; j_call: TRBJ2-7; clone_size: .; cdr3_aa: CASRSPYEQYF
v_call: TRBV10-3; d_call: TRBD1; j_call: TRBJ1-6; clone_size: .; cdr3_aa: CAIGPQGARNSPLHF
v_call: TRBV5-6; d_call: .; j_call: TRBJ2-3; clone_size: once; cdr3_aa: CASRTDRASTDTQYF
v_call: TRBV11-2; d_call: .; j_call: TRBJ2-5; clone_size: .; cdr3_aa: CASSRGQQETQYF
v_call: TRBV18; d_call: .; j_call: TRBJ1-5; clone_size: .; cdr3_aa: CASSPQGDGNQPQHF
v_call: TRBV7-2; d_call: .; j_call: TRBJ1-5; clone_size: .; cdr3_aa: CASSLSTQSNQPQHF
v_call: TRBV28; d_call: TRBD2; j_call: TRBJ2-7; clone_size: .; cdr3_aa: CASSLWLAGASYEQYF
v_call: TRBV10-1; d_call: .; j_call: TRBJ1-5; clone_size: .; cdr3_aa: CATLGGGNQPQHF
v_call: TRBV7-2; d_call: .; j_call: TRBJ1-5; clone_size: .; cdr3_aa: CASSLKHEYSNQPQHF
v_call: TRBV3-1/TRBV3-2; d_call: .; j_call: TRBJ2-5; clone_size: .; cdr3_aa: CASSQEAAQYF
v_call: TRBV28; d_call: TRBD1; j_call: TRBJ1-2; clone_size: medium-sized; cdr3_aa: CASSPGQGRYYGYTF
v_call: TRBV7-8; d_call: TRBD1; j_call: TRBJ2-2; clone_size: .; cdr3_aa: CASSRGQARNTGELFF
v_call: TRBV24-1; d_call: .; j_call: TRBJ1-4; clone_size: .; cdr3_aa: CATSDGDGSNEKLFF
v_call: TRBV18; d_call: .; j_call: TRBJ1-3; clone_size: .; cdr3_aa: CASSPRTGLDSGNTIYF
v_call: TRBV7-3; d_call: .; j_call: TRBJ1-1; clone_size: .; cdr3_aa: CASSLDRNTEAFF
v_call: TRBV5-5; d_call: .; j_call: TRBJ1-5; clone_size: .; cdr3_aa: CASSLTVNQPQHF
v_call: TRBV7-3; d_call: TRBD2; j_call: TRBJ2-2; clone_size: .; cdr3_aa: CASSLTGLAKTGELFF
v_call: TRBV7-2; d_call: .; j_call: TRBJ1-6; clone_size: .; cdr3_aa: CASSLVAVPPLHF
v_call: TRBV20-1; d_call: .; j_call: TRBJ2-7; clone_size: .; cdr3_aa: CSARDGYEQYF
v_call: TRBV3-1/TRBV3-2; d_call: .; j_call: TRBJ2-7; clone_size: .; cdr3_aa: CASSQVGRVYEQYF
v_call: TRBV5-8; d_call: .; j_call: TRBJ2-3; clone_size: .; cdr3_aa: CASSLAGPDTQYF
v_call: TRBV30; d_call: .; j_call: TRBJ1-2; clone_size: .; cdr3_aa: CAWSVRPQQGRRGYTF
v_call: TRBV10-3; d_call: TRBD2; j_call: TRBJ2-1; clone_size: .; cdr3_aa: CAISWGDGRDEQFF
v_call: TRBV5-1; d_call: .; j_call: TRBJ2-7; clone_size: .; cdr3_aa: CASSTGRDYYEQYF
v_call: TRBV3-1/TRBV3-2; d_call: .; j_call: TRBJ2-5; clone_size: .; cdr3_aa: CASSQPAYGSGETQYF
v_call: TRBV9; d_call: TRBD1; j_call: TRBJ1-2; clone_size: .; cdr3_aa: CASSVARTGEGYTF